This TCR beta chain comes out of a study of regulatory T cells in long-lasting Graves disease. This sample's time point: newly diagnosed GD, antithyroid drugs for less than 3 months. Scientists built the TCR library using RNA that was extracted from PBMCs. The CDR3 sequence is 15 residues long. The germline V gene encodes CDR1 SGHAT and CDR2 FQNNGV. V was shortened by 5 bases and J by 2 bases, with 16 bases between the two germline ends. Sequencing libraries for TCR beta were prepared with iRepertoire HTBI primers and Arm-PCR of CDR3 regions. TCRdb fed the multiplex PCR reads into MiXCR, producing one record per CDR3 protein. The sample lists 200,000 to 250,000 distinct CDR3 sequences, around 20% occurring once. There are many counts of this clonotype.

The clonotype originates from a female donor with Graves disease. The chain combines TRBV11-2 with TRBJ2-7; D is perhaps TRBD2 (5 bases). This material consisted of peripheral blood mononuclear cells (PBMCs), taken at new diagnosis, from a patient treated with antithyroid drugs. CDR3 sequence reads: CASSQPGIRTYEQYF. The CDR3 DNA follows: TGTGCCAGCAGCCAGCCGGGAATCCGGACCTACGAGCAGTACTTC.